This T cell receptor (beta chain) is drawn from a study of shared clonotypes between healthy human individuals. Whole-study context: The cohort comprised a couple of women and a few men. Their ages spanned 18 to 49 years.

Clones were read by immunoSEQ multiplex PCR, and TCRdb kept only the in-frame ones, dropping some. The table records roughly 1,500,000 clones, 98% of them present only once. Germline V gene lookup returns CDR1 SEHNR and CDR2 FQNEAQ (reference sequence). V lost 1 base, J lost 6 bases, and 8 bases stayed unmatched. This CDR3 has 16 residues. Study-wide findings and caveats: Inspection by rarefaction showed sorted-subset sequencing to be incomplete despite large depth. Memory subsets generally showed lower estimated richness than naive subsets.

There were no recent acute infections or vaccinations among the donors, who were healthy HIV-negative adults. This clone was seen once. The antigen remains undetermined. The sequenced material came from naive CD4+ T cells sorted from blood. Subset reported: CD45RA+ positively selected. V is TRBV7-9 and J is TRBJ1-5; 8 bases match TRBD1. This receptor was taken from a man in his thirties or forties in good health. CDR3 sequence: CASSLGTGRMAQPQHF. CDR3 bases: TGTGCCAGCAGCTTAGGGACAGGGAGAATGGCTCAGCCCCAGCATTTT. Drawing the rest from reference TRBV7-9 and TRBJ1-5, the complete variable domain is DTGVSQNPRHKITKRGQNVTFRCDPISEHNRLYWYRQTLGQGPEFLTYFQNEAQLEKSRLLSDRFSAERPKGSFSTLEIQRTEQGDSAMYLCASSLGTGRMAQPQHFGDGTRLSIL.